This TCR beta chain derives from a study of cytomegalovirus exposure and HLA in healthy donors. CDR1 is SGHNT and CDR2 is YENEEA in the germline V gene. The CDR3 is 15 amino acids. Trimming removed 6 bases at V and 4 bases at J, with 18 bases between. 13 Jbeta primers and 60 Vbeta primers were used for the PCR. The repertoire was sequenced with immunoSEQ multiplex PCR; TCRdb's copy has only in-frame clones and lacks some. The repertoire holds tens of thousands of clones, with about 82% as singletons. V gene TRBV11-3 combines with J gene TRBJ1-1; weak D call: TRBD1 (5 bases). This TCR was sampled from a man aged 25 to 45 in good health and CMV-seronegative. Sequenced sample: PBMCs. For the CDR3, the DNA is TGTGCCAGCAGTCGAACCGGGGGACGGGGCACTGAAGCTTTCTTT. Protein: CASSRTGGRGTEAFF.